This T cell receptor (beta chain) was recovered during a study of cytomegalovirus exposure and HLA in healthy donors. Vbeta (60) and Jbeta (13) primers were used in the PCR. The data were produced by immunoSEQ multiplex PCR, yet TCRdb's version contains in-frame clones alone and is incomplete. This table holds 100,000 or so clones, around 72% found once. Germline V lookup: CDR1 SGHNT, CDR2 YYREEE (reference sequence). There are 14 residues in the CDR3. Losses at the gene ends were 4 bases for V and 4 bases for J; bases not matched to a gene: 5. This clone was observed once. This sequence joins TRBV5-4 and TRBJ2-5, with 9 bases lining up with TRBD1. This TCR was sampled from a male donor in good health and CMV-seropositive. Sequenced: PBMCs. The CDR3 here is CASSRDRVGETQYF. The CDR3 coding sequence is TGTGCCAGCAGCCGGGACAGGGTAGGAGAGACCCAGTACTTC.